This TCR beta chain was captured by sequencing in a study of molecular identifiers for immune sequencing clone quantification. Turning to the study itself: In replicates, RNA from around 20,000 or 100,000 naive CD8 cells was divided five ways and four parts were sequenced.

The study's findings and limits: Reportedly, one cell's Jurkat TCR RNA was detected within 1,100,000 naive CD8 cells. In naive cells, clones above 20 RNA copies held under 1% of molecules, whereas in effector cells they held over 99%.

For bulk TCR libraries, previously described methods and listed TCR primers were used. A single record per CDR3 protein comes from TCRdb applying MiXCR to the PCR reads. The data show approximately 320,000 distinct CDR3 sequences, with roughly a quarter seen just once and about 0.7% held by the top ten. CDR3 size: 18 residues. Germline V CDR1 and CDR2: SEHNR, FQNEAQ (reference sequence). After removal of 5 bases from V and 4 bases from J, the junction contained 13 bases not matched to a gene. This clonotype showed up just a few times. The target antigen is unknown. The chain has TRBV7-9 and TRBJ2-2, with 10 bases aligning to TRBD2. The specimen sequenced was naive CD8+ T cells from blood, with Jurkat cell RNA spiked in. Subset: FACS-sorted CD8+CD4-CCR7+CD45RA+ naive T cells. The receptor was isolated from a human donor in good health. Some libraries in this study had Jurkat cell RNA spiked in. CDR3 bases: TGTGCCAGCAGCCCCCCCCCGGGACGGACTAGCGGCACCGGGGAGCTGTTTTTT. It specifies CASSPPPGRTSGTGELFF. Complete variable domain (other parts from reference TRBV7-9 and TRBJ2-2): DTGVSQNPRHKITKRGQNVTFRCDPISEHNRLYWYRQTLGQGPEFLTYFQNEAQLEKSRLLSDRFSAERPKGSFSTLEIQRTEQGDSAMYLCASSPPPGRTSGTGELFFGEGSRLTVL.